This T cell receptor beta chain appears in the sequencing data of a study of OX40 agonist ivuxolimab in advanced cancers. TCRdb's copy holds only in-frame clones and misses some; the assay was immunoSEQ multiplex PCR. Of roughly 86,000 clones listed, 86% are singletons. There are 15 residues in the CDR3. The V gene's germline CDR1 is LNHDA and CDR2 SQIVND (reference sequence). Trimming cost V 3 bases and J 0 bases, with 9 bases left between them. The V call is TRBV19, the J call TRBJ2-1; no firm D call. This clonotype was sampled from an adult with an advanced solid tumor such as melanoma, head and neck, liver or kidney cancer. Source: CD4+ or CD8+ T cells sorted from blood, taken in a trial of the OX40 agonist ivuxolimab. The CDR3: CASSIGRSSYNEQFF. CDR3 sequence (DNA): TGTGCCAGTAGTATCGGCCGGAGCTCCTACAATGAGCAGTTCTTC.